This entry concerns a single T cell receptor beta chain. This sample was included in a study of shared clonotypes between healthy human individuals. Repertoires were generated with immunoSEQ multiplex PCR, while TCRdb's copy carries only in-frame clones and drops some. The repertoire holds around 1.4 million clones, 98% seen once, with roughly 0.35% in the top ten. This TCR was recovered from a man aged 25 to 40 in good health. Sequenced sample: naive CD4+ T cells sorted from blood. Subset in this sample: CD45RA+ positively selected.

CDR3 region: CASSYSFTSGKVEQYF. The CDR3 region has the DNA TGTGCCAGCAGTTACTCGTTTACTAGCGGGAAGGTCGAGCAGTACTTC. The rearrangement links TRBV6-6 to TRBJ2-7, with 10 bases identical to TRBD2. J was trimmed by 6 bases and V by 0 bases; bases with no gene match: 8. The CDR3 loop spans 16 amino acids. CDR1 and CDR2 (germline): MNHNY, SVGAGI (reference sequence).